These 17 T cell receptor beta chains originate from one sample sequenced in a study of blood T cell repertoires in COVID-19. Assay: immunoSEQ multiplex PCR; the TCRdb copy retains only in-frame clones and omits some. Counted here are a few hundred thousand clones, approximately 90% occurring once; the ten biggest clones make up 3.6%. Material for sequencing was peripheral blood. The receptors come from a man younger than 30 with active or convalescent COVID-19.

The V and J genes are TRBV3-1 (or the pseudogene TRBV3-2) and TRBJ1-2; no clear D. Trimming stripped 2 bases from V and 7 bases from J, with 14 bases between. The CDR3 runs 14 residues. Germline V gene lookup returns CDR1 LGHDT and CDR2 YNNKEL (reference sequence). Here the CDR3 reads CASSQFSSGSGYTF. CDR3 nucleotide sequence: TGTGCCAGCAGCCAATTTTCATCGGGGAGTGGCTACACCTTC.

The chain links TRBV24-1 to TRBJ1-4; weak D call: TRBD1 (5 bases). CDR1 is KGHDR and CDR2 is SFDVKD in the germline V gene. Trimming took 2 bases from V and 7 from J, leaving 10 bases between them. The CDR3 is made up of 14 amino acids. The CDR3 DNA reads TGTGCCACCAGTGATTCGGTTAGGGGTGAAAAACTGTTTTTT. The encoded protein is CATSDSVRGEKLFF.

This chain joins TRBV28 and TRBJ1-1, with D possibly being TRBD1 (6 bases). CDR1 is MDHEN and CDR2 is SYDVKM in the germline V gene. The V and J ends lost 5 bases and 5 bases respectively, with 18 bases between them. The CDR3 length is 15 residues. CDR3 amino acids: CASSLLMKGGTEAFF. CDR3 DNA: TGTGCCAGCAGTCTCCTGATGAAAGGGGGTACTGAAGCTTTCTTT.

Ten or more counts support this clone. The rearrangement joins TRBV7-6 to TRBJ1-2; D unresolved. Germline-derived CDR1 and CDR2 are SGHVS and FNYEAQ. The V gene lost 5 bases and the J gene lost 4 bases, with 11 bases spanning the gap. The CDR3 is 13 residues long. CDR3: CASSQRAGYGYTF. The DNA of the CDR3 is TGTGCCAGCAGCCAGCGAGCTGGCTATGGCTACACCTTC.

The gene calls are TRBV5-1 and TRBJ1-2; D may be TRBD1 (5 bases). Germline V lookup: CDR1 SGHRS, CDR2 YFSETQ. This CDR3 comprises 15 residues. Trimming stripped 2 bases from V and 2 bases from J, with 13 bases between. For the CDR3, the DNA is TGCGCCAGCAGCTTCGGAGGGGCCCTAAACTATGGCTACACCTTC. Its protein product is CASSFGGALNYGYTF. Full variable domain (outside the CDR3, taken from reference TRBV5-1 and TRBJ1-2): KAGVTQTPRYLIKTRGQQVTLSCSPISGHRSVSWYQQTPGQGLQFLFEYFSETQRNKGNFPGRFSGRQFSNSRSEMNVSTLELGDSALYLCASSFGGALNYGYTFGSGTRLTVV.

The rearrangement links TRBV30 to TRBJ2-5; tentatively, D is TRBD1 (6 bases). The V gene lost 0 bases and the J gene lost 4 bases, with 15 bases spanning the gap. The germline gives CDR1 GTSNPN, CDR2 SVGIG (reference sequence). The CDR3 contains 15 residues. CDR3 sequence: CAWSVGTRRRETQYF. The DNA for the CDR3 is TGTGCCTGGAGTGTAGGGACAAGGAGGCGAGAGACCCAGTACTTC.

V usage is TRBV24-1 and J usage is TRBJ1-5; the D is unclear. CDR1 is KGHDR and CDR2 is SFDVKD in the germline V gene. CDR3 length equals 13 residues. V lost 9 bases and J 5 bases, leaving 13 bases between the germline ends. For the CDR3, the DNA is TGTGCCACCTATAGGGTGCGGGATCAGCCCCAGCATTTT. Encoded protein: CATYRVRDQPQHF.

The genes are TRBV2 and TRBJ2-5; 7 nucleotides line up with TRBD1. Per the germline V gene, CDR1 is SNHLY and CDR2 is FYNNEI. The CDR3 consists of 13 residues. The J segment lost 5 bases and the V segment lost 8 bases, leaving 8 bases of the junction unmatched. CDR3 sequence (DNA): TGTGCCAGCTGTGGGCAGGGGGACGAGACCCAGTACTTC. Encoded protein: CASCGQGDETQYF.

The chain employs TRBV6-6 and TRBJ2-7, with 10 bases that match TRBD2. The CDR3 covers 17 residues. Germline assignment: CDR1 MNHNY and CDR2 SVGAGI (reference sequence). V shed 5 bases, J shed 2 bases, and the junction held 12 bases outside the gene matches. CDR3 amino acids: CASSLASGSSETYEQYF. The CDR3 coding sequence is TGTGCCAGCAGTCTTGCTAGCGGGAGCAGCGAGACCTACGAGCAGTACTTC.

The chain uses TRBV30 and TRBJ2-2, with D possibly being TRBD1 (6 bases). The CDR3 extends over 13 amino acids. CDR1 is GTSNPN and CDR2 is SVGIG in the germline V gene (reference sequence). The ends were cut back, 6 bases at V and 2 bases at J, with 10 bases in the middle. CDR3 DNA sequence: TGTGCCTGCCCGGACAGCAACACCGGGGAGCTGTTTTTT. It translates to CACPDSNTGELFF.

This clone came up a few times. The J gene is TRBJ2-7, the V gene TRBV11-3; 12 bases match TRBD2. CDR1 SGHNT and CDR2 YENEEA come from the germline V gene. Trimming at V came to 5 bases and at J to 6 bases, leaving 8 bases not matched to a gene. The CDR3 is made up of 15 amino acids. CDR3 loop: CASSLRTSGTLEQYF. In DNA form, the CDR3 reads TGTGCCAGCAGCCTTCGGACTAGCGGGACTCTCGAGCAGTACTTC.

The J gene is TRBJ1-4, the V gene TRBV13; tentatively, D is TRBD1 (5 bases). In germline, CDR1 is PRHDT, CDR2 FYEKMQ (reference sequence). The V and J ends lost 5 bases and 4 bases respectively, with 11 bases between them. The CDR3 spans 14 residues. The DNA for the CDR3 is TGTGCCAGCAGCACAAGACAGAGTAATGAAAAACTGTTTTTT. Residues: CASSTRQSNEKLFF.

In its sample, this clone was seen once. V usage is TRBV5-4 and J usage is TRBJ2-3, with TRBD1 matching over 7 bases. The CDR3 length is 18 residues. The germline gives CDR1 SGHNT, CDR2 YYREEE (reference sequence). V was pared by 2 bases and J by 8 bases, with 20 bases of the junction left unmatched. The CDR3 protein is CASSFVGGDRDDSGTQYF. Here the CDR3 DNA reads TGTGCCAGCAGCTTTGTTGGCGGCGACAGGGACGACTCGGGTACGCAGTATTTT.

This chain joins TRBV4-3 and TRBJ1-1; no clear D. Germline CDR1 reads LGHNA; CDR2 reads YSLEER. The CDR3 loop spans 15 amino acids. Deletions cut 0 bases from V and 5 bases from J, with 13 bases between. For the CDR3, the DNA is TGCGCCAGCAGCCAAGATCCATCGACGAGGACTGAAGCTTTCTTT. Residues: CASSQDPSTRTEAFF.

The chain employs TRBV6-1 and TRBJ2-7, with D hard to call. The CDR3 is 15 amino acids. CDR1 is MNHNS, CDR2 SASEGT, per germline. Trimming removed 1 base from V and 6 bases from J, with 16 bases in between. Written as DNA, the CDR3 is TGTGCCAGCAGTGAAGTTTCGACGAGGTCGGTCGAGCAGTACTTC. Translated, it gives CASSEVSTRSVEQYF.

This chain links TRBV4-3 with TRBJ2-3; 9 bases line up with TRBD2. This CDR3 region has 18 residues. V was pared by 3 bases and J by 6 bases, with 16 bases of the junction left unmatched. The germline V gene has CDR1 LGHNA and CDR2 YSLEER. The CDR3 coding sequence is TGCGCCAGCAGCCAGGAACCTCTGAGCGGGAGGCGGTGGGATACGCAGTATTTT. Translated: CASSQEPLSGRRWDTQYF.

The genes are TRBV14 and TRBJ1-1; maybe TRBD1 (6 bases). CDR1 is SGHDN and CDR2 is FVKESK in the germline V gene. Trimming took 0 bases from V and 6 from J, leaving 11 bases between them. The CDR3 extends over 14 amino acids. CDR3 nucleotide sequence: TGTGCCAGCAGCCAAGAGGCACAGGGCGCTGAAGCTTTCTTT. Its protein product is CASSQEAQGAEAFF.